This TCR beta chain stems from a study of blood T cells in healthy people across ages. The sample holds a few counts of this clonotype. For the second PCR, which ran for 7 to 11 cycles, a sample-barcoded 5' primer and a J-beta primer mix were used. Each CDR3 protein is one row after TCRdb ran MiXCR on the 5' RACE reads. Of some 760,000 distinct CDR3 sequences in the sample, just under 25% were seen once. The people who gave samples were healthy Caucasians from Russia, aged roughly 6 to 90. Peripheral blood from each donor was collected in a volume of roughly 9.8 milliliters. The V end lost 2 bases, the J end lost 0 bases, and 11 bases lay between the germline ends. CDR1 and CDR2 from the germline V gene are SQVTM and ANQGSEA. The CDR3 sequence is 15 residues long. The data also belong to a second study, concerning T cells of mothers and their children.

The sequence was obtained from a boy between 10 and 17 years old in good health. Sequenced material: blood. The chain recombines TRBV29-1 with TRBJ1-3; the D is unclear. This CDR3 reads CSVERLTHSGNTIYF. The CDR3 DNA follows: TGCAGCGTTGAAAGGTTGACGCACTCTGGAAACACCATATATTTT.